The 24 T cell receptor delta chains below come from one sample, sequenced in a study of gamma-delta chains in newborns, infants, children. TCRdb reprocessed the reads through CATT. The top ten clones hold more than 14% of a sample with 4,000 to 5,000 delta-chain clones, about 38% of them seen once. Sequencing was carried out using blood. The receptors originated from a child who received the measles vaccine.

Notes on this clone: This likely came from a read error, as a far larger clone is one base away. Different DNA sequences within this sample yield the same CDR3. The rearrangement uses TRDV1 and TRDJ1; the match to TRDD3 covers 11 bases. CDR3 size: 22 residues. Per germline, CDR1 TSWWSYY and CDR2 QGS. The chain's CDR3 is CALGESPGGYFWAYDYTDKLIF. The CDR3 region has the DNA TGTGCTCTTGGGGAATCCCCTGGGGGATACTTTTGGGCGTACGATTACACCGATAAACTCATCTTC.

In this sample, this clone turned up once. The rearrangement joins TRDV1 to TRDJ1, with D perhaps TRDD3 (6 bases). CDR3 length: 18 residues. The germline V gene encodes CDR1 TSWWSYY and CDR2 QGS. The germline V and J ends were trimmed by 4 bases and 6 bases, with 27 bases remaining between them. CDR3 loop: CALGGLYFPRGGEYKLIF. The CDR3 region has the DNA TGTGCTCTTGGGGGCCTCTACTTCCCCCGGGGGGGAGAATATAAACTCATCTTT.

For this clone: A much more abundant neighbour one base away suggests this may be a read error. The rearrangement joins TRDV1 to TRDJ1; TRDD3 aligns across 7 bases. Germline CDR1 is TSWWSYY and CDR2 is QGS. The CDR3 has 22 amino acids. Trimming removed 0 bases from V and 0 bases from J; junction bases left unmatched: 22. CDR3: CALGELSQLRYLLGLYTDKLIF. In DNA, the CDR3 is TGTGCTCTTGGGGAACTATCCCAACTTCGTTATCTACTGGGGTTGTACACCGATAAACTCATCTTT.

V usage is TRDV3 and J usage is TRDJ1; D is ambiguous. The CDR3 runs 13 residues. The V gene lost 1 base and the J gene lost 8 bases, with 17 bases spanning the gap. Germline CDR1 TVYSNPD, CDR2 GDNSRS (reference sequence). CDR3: CAFTPSSLWKLIF. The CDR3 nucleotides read TGTGCCTTTACCCCCTCCTCACTATGGAAACTCATCTTT.

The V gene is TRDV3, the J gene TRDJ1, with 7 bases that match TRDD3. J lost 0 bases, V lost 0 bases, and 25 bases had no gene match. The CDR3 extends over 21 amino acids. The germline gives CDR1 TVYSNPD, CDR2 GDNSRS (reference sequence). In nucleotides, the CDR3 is TGTGCCTTTAGCGGGATCCAACCGGGTAACACGCTGGGGGCCCACACCGATAAACTCATCTTT. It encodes CAFSGIQPGNTLGAHTDKLIF.

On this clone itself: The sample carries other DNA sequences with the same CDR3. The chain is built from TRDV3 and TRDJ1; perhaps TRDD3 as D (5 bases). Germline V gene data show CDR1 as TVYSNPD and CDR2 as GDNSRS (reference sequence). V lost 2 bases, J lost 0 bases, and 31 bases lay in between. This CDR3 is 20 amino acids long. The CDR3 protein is CAFDGGTPGEVGTYTDKLIF. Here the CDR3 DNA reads TGTGCCTTTGACGGGGGTACCCCTGGCGAAGTGGGGACATACACCGATAAACTCATCTTT.

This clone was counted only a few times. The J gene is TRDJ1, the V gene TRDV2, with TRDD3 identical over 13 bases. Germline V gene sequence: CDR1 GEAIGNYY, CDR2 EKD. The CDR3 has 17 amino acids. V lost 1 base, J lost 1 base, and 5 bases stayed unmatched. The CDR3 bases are TGTGCCTGTGACACTCTACTGGGGGATACGCCCACCGATAAACTCATCTTT. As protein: CACDTLLGDTPTDKLIF.

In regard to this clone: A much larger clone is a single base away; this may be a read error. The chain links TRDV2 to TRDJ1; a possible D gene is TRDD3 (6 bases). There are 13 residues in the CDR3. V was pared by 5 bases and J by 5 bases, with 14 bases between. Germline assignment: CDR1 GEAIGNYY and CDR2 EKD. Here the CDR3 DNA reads TGTGCCTGTGTCCATCTTACTGGGGATAAACTCATCTTT. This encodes CACVHLTGDKLIF.

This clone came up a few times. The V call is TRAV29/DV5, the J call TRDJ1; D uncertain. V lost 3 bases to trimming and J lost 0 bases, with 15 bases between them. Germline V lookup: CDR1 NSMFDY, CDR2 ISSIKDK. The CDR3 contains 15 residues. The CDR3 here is CAATALKRYTDKLIF. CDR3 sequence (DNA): TGTGCAGCAACCGCCCTCAAGCGATACACCGATAAACTCATCTTT. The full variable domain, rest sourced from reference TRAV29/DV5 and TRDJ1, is DQQVKQNSPSLSVQEGRISILNCDYTNSMFDYFLWYKKYPAEGPTFLISISSIKDKNEDGRFTVFLNKSAKHLSLHIVPSQPGDSAVYFCAATALKRYTDKLIFGKGTRVTVEP.

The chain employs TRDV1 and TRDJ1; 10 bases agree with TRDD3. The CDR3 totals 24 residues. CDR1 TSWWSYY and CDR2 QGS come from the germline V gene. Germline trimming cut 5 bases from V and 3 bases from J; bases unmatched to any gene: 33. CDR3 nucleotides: TGTGCTCTTGGGTACACCCCTCACCTTCCTTTCTTTTACTGGGGGATGGCCGTACCCGATAAACTCATCTTT. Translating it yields CALGYTPHLPFFYWGMAVPDKLIF.

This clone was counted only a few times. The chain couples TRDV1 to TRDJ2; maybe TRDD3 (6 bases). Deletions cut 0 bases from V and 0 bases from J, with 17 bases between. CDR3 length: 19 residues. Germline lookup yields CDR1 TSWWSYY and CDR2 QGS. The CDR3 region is CALGELGWWGVALTAQLFF. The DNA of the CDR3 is TGTGCTCTTGGGGAACTCGGGTGGTGGGGGGTTGCTTTGACAGCACAACTCTTCTTT.

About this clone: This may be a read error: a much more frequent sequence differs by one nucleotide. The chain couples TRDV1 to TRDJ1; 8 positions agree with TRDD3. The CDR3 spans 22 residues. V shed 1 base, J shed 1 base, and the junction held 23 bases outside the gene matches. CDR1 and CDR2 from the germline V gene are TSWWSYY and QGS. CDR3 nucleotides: TGTGCTCTTGGGGAACCGGGCCTCCCTCCCATTGACTGGGGGCCTAGCACCGATAAACTCATCTTT. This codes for CALGEPGLPPIDWGPSTDKLIF.

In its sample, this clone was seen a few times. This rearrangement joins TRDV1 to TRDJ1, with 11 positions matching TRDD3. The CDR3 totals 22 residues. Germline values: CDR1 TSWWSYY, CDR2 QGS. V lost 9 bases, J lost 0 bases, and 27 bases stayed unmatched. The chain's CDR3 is CALIPTSVDWGINLFYTDKLIF. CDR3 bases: TGTGCTCTCATTCCTACGAGTGTGGACTGGGGGATAAACCTCTTTTACACCGATAAACTCATCTTT.

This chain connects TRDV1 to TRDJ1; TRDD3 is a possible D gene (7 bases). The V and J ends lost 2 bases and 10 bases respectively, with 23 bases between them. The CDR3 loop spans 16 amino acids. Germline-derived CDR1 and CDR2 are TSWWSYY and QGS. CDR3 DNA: TGTGCTCTTGGGGAAATTTTCCTAGAGTCGGCTGGGGGACTCATCTTT. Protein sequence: CALGEIFLESAGGLIF.

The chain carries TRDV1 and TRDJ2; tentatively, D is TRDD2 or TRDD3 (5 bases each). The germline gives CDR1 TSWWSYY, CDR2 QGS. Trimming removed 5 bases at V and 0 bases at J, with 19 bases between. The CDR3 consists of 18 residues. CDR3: CALGKGGGLQTLTAQLFF. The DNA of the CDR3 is TGTGCTCTTGGGAAGGGGGGGGGCCTACAAACTTTGACAGCACAACTCTTCTTT.

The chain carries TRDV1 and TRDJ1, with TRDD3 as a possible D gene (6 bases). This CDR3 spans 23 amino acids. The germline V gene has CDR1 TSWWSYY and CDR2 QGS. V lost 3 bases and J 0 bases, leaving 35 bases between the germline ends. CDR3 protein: CALGDERPLLYVRWGSYTDKLIF. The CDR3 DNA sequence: TGTGCTCTTGGGGACGAAAGACCCCTACTCTACGTCCGCTGGGGATCGTACACCGATAAACTCATCTTT.

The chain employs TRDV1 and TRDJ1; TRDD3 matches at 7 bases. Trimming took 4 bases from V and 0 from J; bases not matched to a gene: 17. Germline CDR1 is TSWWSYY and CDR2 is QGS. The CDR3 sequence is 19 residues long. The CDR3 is CALGGKTCLLGTYTDKLIF. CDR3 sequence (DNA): TGTGCTCTTGGGGGAAAGACCTGTCTACTGGGGACTTACACCGATAAACTCATCTTT.

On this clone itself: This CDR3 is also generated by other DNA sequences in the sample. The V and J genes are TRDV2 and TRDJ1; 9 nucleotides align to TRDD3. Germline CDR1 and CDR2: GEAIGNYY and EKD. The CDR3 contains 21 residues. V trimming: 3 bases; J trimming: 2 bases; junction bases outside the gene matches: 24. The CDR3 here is CACDPRPSHRLLGEYTDKLIF. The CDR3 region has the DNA TGTGCCTGTGACCCCCGGCCTTCTCACCGTTTACTGGGGGAATATACCGATAAACTCATCTTT.

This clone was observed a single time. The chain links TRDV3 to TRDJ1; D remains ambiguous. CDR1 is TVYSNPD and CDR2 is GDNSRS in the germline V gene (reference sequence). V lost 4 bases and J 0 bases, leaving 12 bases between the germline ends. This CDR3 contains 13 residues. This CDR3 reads CACHRFYTDKLIF. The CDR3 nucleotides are TGTGCCTGCCACCGCTTCTACACCGATAAACTCATCTTT.

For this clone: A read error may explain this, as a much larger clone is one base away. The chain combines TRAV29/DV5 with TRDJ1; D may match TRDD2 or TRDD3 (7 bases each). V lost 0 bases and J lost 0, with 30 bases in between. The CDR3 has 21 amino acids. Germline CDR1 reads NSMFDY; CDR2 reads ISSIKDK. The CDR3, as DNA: TGTGCAGCAAGCGGGGAGGCCTTCCTGAACCCCAGGGGGATGGACACCGATAAACTCATCTTT. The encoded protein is CAASGEAFLNPRGMDTDKLIF.

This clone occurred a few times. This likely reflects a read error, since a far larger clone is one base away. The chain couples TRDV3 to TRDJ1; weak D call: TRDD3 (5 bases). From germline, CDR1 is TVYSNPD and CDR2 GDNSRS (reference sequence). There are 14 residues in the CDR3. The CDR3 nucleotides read TGTGCCTTTGAGACTCAAGGGGGGCTAGATAAACCCATCTTT. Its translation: CAFETQGGLDKPIF.

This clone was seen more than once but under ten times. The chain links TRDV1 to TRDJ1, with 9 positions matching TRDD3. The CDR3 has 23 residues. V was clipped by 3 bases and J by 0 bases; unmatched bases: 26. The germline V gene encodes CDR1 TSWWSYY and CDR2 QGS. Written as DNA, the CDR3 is TGTGCTCTTGGGGATCATCCCACAACTCAATCCTGGGGGATGCGAGCTTACACCGATAAACTCATCTTT. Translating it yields CALGDHPTTQSWGMRAYTDKLIF.

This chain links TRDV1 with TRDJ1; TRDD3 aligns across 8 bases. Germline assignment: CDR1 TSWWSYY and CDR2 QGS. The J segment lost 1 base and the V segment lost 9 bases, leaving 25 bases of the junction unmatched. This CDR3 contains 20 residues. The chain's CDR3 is CALWQTFRTGGAECTDKLIF. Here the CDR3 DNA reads TGTGCTCTCTGGCAGACCTTCCGTACTGGGGGTGCGGAATGCACCGATAAACTCATCTTT.

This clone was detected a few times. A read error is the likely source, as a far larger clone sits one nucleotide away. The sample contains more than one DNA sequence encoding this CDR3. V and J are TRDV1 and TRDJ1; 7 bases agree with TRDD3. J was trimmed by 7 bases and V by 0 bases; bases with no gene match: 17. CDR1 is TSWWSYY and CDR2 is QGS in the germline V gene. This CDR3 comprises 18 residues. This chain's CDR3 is CALGELALTVLGRGKLIF. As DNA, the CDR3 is TGTGCTCTTGGGGAACTAGCCCTTACAGTACTGGGGAGGGGTAAACTCATCTTT.